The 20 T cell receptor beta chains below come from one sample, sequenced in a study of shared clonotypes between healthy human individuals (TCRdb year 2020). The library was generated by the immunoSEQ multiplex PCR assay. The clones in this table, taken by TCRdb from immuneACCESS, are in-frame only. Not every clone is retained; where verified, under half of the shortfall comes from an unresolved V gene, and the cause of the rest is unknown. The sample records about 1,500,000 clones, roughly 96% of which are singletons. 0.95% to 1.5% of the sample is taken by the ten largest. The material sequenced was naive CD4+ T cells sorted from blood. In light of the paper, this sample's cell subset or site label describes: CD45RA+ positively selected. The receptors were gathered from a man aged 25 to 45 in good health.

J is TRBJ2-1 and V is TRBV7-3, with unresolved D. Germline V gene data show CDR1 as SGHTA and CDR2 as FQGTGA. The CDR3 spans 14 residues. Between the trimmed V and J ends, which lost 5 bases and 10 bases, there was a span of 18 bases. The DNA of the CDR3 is TGTGCCAGCAGCGCTACCTTCACGGACGCGGAGCAGTTCTTC. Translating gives CASSATFTDAEQFF.

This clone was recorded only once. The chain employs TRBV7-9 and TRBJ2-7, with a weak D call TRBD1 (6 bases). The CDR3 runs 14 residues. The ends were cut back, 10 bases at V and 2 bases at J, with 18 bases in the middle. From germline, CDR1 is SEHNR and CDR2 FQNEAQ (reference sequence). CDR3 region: CATDPGHQTYEQYF. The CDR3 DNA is TGTGCCACCGACCCGGGACACCAGACCTACGAGCAGTACTTC. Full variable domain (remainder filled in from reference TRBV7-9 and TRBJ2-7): DTGVSQNPRHKITKRGQNVTFRCDPISEHNRLYWYRQTLGQGPEFLTYFQNEAQLEKSRLLSDRFSAERPKGSFSTLEIQRTEQGDSAMYLCATDPGHQTYEQYFGPGTRLTVT.

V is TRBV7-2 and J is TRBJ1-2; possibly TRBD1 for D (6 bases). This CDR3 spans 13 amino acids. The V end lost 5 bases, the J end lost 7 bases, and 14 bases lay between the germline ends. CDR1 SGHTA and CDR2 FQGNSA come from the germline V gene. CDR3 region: CASSKMGAAGYTF. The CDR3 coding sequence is TGTGCCAGCAGCAAGATGGGGGCAGCTGGCTACACCTTC.

The DNA of the CDR3 is TGTGCCAGCAGCCGTAGGGGGTACGTTTCCTACGAGCAGTACTTC. This translates into CASSRRGYVSYEQYF. This chain connects TRBV5-6 to TRBJ2-7; D might be TRBD1 (6 bases). Deletions cut 4 bases from V and 1 base from J, with 15 bases between. Looked up from germline, CDR1 is SGHDT and CDR2 is YYEEEE. This CDR3 is built from 15 residues.

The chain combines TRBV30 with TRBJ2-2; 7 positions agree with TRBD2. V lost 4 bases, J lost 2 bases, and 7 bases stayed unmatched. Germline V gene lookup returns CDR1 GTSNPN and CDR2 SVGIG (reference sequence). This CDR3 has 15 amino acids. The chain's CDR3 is CAWTQREDNTGELFF. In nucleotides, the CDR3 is TGTGCCTGGACCCAACGGGAGGATAACACCGGGGAGCTGTTTTTT.

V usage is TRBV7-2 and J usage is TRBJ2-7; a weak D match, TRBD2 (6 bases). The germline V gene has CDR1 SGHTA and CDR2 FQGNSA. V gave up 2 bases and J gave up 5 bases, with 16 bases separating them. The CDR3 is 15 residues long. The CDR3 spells CASSLYREVPHEQYF. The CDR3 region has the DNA TGTGCCAGCAGCTTATATAGGGAGGTGCCCCACGAGCAGTACTTC.

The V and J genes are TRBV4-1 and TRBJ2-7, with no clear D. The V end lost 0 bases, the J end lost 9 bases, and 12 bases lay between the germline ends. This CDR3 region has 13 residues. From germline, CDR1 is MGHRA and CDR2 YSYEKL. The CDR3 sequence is CASSQENGLWQYF. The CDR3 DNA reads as TGCGCCAGCAGCCAAGAGAACGGATTATGGCAGTACTTC.

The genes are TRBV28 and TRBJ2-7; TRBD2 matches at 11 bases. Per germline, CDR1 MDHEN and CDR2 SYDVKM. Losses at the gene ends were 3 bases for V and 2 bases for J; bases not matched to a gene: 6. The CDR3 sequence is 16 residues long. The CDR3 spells CASSFLGLAGTYEQYF. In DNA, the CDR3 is TGTGCCAGCAGTTTTCTCGGACTAGCGGGCACCTACGAGCAGTACTTC. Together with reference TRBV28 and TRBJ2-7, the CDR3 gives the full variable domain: DVKVTQSSRYLVKRTGEKVFLECVQDMDHENMFWYRQDPGLGLRLIYFSYDVKMKEKGDIPEGYSVSREKKERFSLILESASTNQTSMYLCASSFLGLAGTYEQYFGPGTRLTVT.

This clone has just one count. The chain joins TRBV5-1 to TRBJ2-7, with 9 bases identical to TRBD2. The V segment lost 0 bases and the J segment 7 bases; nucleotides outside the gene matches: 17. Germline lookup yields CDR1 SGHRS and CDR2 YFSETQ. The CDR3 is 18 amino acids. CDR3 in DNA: TGCGCCAGCAGCTTGGGTGGTTGGCTAGCGGGAAGTTCGGGGGAGCAGTACTTC. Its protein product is CASSLGGWLAGSSGEQYF. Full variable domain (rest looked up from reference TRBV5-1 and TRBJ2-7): KAGVTQTPRYLIKTRGQQVTLSCSPISGHRSVSWYQQTPGQGLQFLFEYFSETQRNKGNFPGRFSGRQFSNSRSEMNVSTLELGDSALYLCASSLGGWLAGSSGEQYFGPGTRLTVT.

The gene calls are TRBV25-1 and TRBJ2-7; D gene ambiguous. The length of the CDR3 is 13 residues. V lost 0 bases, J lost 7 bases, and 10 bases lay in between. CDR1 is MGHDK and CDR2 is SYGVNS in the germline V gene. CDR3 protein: CASSEYGEKEQYF. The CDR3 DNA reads TGTGCCAGCAGTGAATATGGGGAAAAAGAGCAGTACTTC.

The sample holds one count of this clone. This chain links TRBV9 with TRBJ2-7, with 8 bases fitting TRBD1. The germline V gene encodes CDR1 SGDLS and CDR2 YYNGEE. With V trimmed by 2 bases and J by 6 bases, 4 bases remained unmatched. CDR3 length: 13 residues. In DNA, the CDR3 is TGTGCCAGCAGCGTCTCGACAGGGGTCGAGCAGTACTTC. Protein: CASSVSTGVEQYF.

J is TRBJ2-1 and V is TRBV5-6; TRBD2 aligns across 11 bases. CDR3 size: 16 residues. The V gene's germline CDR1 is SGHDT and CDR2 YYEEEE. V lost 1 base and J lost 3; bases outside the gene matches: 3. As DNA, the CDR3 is TGTGCCAGCAGCTTGCGACTAGCGGGACTCTACAATGAGCAGTTCTTC. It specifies CASSLRLAGLYNEQFF.

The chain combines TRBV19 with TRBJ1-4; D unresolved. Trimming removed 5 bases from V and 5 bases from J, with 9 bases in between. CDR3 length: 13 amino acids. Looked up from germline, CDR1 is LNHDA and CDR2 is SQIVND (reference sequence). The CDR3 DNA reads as TGTGCCAGTAGTTTAATTAGAAATGAAAAACTGTTTTTT. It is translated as CASSLIRNEKLFF.

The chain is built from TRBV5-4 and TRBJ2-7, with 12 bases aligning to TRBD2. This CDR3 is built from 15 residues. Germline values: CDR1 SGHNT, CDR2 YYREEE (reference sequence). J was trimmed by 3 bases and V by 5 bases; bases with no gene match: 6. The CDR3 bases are TGTGCCAGCAGTCCTATGACTAGCGGGGGCTACGAGCAGTACTTC. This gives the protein CASSPMTSGGYEQYF.

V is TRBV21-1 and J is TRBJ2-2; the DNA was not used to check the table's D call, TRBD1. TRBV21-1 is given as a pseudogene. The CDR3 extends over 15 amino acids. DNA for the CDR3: TGTGCCAGCAGCAAACAGGGGCGTCCACCGGGGAAGCTGTTTTTT. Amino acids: CASSKQGRPPGKLFF.

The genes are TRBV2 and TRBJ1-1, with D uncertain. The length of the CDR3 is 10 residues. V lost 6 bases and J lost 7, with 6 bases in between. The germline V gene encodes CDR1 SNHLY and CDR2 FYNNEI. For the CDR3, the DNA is TGTGCCAGCAGCAGGTTTGAAGCTTTCTTT. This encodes CASSRFEAFF. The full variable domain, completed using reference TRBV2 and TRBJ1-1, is EPEVTQTPSHQVTQMGQEVILRCVPISNHLYFYWYRQILGQKVEFLVSFYNNEISEKSEIFDDQFSVERPDGSNFTLKIRSTKLEDSAMYFCASSRFEAFFGQGTRLTVV.

The CDR3 is CASRTSGSRSYEQYF. CDR3 sequence (DNA): TGTGCCAGCAGGACTAGCGGGAGTAGGTCCTACGAGCAGTACTTC. This sequence joins TRBV28 and TRBJ2-7, with 12 positions matching TRBD2. The CDR3 is 15 amino acids. Germline V gene sequence: CDR1 MDHEN, CDR2 SYDVKM. With 6 bases clipped from V and 1 base from J, the junction kept 4 bases outside the gene matches.

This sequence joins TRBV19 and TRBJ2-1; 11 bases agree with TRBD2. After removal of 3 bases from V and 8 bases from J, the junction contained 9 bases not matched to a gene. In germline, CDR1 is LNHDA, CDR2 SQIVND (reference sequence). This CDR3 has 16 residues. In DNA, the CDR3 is TGTGCCAGTAGTATCCGAACTAGCGGGAGCATCCATGAGCAGTTCTTC. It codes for CASSIRTSGSIHEQFF.

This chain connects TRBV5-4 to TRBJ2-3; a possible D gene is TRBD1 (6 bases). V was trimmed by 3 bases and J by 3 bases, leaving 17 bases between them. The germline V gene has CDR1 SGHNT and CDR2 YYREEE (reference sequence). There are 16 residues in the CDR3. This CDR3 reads CASSWRTANPTDTQYF. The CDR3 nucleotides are TGTGCCAGCAGCTGGCGGACAGCTAATCCTACAGATACGCAGTATTTT.

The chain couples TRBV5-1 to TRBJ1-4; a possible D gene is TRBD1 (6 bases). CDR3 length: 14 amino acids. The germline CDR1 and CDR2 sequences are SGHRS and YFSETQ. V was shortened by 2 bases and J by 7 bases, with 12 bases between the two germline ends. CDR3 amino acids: CASSFGRGGEKLFF. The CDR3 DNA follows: TGCGCCAGCAGCTTCGGCAGGGGAGGTGAAAAACTGTTTTTT. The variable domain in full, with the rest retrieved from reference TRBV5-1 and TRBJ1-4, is KAGVTQTPRYLIKTRGQQVTLSCSPISGHRSVSWYQQTPGQGLQFLFEYFSETQRNKGNFPGRFSGRQFSNSRSEMNVSTLELGDSALYLCASSFGRGGEKLFFGSGTQLSVL.